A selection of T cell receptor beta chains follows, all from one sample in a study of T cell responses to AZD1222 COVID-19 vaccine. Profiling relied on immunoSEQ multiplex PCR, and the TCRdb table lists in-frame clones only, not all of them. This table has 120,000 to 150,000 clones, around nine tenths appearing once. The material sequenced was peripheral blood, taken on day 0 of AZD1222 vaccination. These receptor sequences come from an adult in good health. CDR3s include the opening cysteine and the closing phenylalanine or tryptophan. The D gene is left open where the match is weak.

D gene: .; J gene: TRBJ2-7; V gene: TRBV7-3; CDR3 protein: CASSPFGKTSSSEQYF; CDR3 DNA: TGTGCCAGCAGCCCCTTCGGGAAGACCTCATCGTCCGAGCAGTACTTC
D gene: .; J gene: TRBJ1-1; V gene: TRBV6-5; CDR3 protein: CASSPGIPVNTEAFF; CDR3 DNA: TGTGCCAGCAGCCCCGGAATTCCGGTGAACACTGAAGCTTTCTTT
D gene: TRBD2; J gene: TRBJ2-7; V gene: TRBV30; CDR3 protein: CAWSEAGGPGEQYF; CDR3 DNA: TGTGCCTGGAGTGAGGCGGGAGGGCCGGGGGAGCAGTACTTC
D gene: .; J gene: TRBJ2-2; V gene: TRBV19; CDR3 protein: CASTTGTGELFF; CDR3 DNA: TGTGCCAGTACCACAGGGACCGGGGAGCTGTTTTTT
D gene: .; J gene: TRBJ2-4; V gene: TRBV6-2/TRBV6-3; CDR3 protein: CASSGGLTKNIQYF; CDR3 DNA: TGTGCCAGCAGCGGGGGCCTGACCAAAAACATTCAGTACTTC
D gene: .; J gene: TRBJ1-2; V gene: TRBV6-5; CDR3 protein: CASSYSRTGGYTF; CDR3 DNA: TGTGCCAGCAGTTATAGTAGGACTGGTGGCTACACCTTC
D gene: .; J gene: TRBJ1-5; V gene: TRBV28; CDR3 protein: CASLPGGNQPQHF; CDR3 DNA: TGTGCCAGCCTGCCAGGGGGCAATCAGCCCCAGCATTTT
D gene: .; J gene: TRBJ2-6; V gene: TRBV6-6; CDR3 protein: CASSYERSGANVLTF; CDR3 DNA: TGTGCCAGCAGTTACGAGCGCTCTGGGGCCAACGTCCTGACTTTC
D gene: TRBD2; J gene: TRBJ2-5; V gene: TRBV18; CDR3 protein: CASSPQRERQETQYF; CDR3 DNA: TGTGCCAGCTCACCCCAGCGGGAGCGCCAAGAGACCCAGTACTTC
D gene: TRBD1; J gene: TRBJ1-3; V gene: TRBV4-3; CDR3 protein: CASSQTGTGSGNTIYF; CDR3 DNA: TGCGCCAGCAGCCAGACCGGGACAGGCTCTGGAAACACCATATATTTT
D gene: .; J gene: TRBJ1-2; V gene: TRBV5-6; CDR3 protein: CASSSDTYGYTF; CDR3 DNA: TGTGCCAGCAGCTCGGACACCTATGGCTACACCTTC
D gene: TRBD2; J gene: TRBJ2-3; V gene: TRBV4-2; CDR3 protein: CASSQDNRFVVRLAGFSGTDTQYF; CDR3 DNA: TGTGCCAGCAGCCAAGATAATAGATTCGTGGTTCGACTAGCGGGTTTCTCAGGGACAGATACGCAGTATTTT
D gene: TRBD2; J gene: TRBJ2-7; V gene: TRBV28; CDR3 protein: CAAGPSGRLYEQYF; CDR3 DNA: TGTGCCGCAGGCCCTAGCGGGAGGTTATACGAGCAGTACTTC
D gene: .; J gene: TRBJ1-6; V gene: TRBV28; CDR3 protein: CASSVGQGDIRSPLHF; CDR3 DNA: TGTGCCAGCAGTGTCGGTCAGGGAGATATCCGATCACCCCTCCACTTT
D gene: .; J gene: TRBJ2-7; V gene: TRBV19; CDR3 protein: CASSNGVSGWEQYF; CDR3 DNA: TGTGCCAGTAGCAACGGGGTCTCGGGGTGGGAGCAGTACTTC
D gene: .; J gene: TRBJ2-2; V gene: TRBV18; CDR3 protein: CASSPNQNTGELFF; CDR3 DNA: TGTGCCAGCTCACCAAATCAGAACACCGGGGAGCTGTTTTTT
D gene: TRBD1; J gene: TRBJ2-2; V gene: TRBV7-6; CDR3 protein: CASSLTGGPNTGELFF; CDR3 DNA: TGTGCCAGCAGCCTTACAGGGGGCCCGAACACCGGGGAGCTGTTTTTT
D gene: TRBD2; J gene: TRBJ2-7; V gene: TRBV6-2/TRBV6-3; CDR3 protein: CASSDSGSPSYEQYF; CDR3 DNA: TGTGCCAGCAGTGATAGCGGGAGCCCTTCCTACGAGCAGTACTTC
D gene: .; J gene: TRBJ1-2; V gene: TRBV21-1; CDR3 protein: CASTPPRTPPYGYTF; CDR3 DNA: TGTGCCAGTACCCCCCCCAGGACACCTCCCTATGGCTACACCTTC
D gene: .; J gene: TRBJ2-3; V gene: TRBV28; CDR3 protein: CASSFESTDTQYF; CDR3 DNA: TGTGCCAGCAGTTTCGAAAGCACAGATACGCAGTATTTT